These 25 T cell receptor beta chains came from one sample sequenced in a study of T cells after yellow fever vaccination. In TCRdb, the 5' RACE reads were re-called with MiXCR into one record per CDR3 protein. Of under 500,000 distinct CDR3 sequences in the sample, around a sixth are singletons; the top ten hold 15% to 20%. Source: PBMCs, taken before the yellow fever booster vaccination. Every receptor here comes from a man younger than 30 who received the YFV17D yellow fever vaccine.

The chain has TRBV18 and TRBJ2-7; D perhaps matches TRBD1 (6 bases). From germline, CDR1 is KGHSH and CDR2 LQKENI. The CDR3 has 14 amino acids. Trimming stripped 3 bases from V and 5 bases from J, with 14 bases between. The DNA for the CDR3 is TGTGCCAGCTCACCGGGGGCTAGCTACGACGAGCAGTACTTC. As protein: CASSPGASYDEQYF.

This clonotype occurred many times. V usage is TRBV29-1 and J usage is TRBJ1-2, with TRBD1 identical over 7 bases. The CDR3 contains 12 residues. V gave up 4 bases and J gave up 2 bases; unmatched junction bases: 1. Germline values: CDR1 SQVTM, CDR2 ANQGSEA. The chain's CDR3 is CSVGDRNYGYTF. CDR3 coding DNA: TGCAGCGTTGGGGACAGAAACTATGGCTACACCTTC.

V gene TRBV7-9 combines with J gene TRBJ2-1; the match to TRBD1 covers 10 bases. Germline CDR1 SEHNR, CDR2 FQNEAQ (reference sequence). V was clipped by 4 bases and J by 8 bases; unmatched bases: 8. The CDR3 covers 15 residues. CDR3 loop: CASSSGTGAGDEQFF. Here the CDR3 DNA reads TGTGCCAGCAGCTCCGGGACAGGGGCGGGGGATGAGCAGTTCTTC.

This rearrangement joins TRBV20-1 to TRBJ2-3; D may be TRBD1 (6 bases). Trimming pared 6 bases from V and 4 bases from J, leaving 20 bases between. The CDR3 is 15 amino acids. Germline values: CDR1 DFQATT, CDR2 SNEGSKA (reference sequence). CDR3: CSARLAGGGPDTQYF. DNA of the CDR3: TGCAGTGCCCGCCTGGCAGGTGGGGGCCCAGATACGCAGTATTTT.

V gene TRBV27 combines with J gene TRBJ2-5; weak D call: TRBD1 (6 bases). CDR3 length equals 14 residues. The germline CDR1 and CDR2 sequences are MNHEY and SMNVEV (reference sequence). The V end was cut by 2 bases, the J end by 2 bases, with 9 bases between. As DNA, the CDR3 is TGTGCCAGCAGTTTAGGGGGCATACAAGAGACCCAGTACTTC. This codes for CASSLGGIQETQYF.

The CDR3 DNA is TGCAGTGCTAGAGCCCCAAGTTACAACACTGAAGCTTTCTTT. The encoded protein is CSARAPSYNTEAFF. J is TRBJ1-1 and V is TRBV20-1, with D unclear. This CDR3 is built from 14 residues. Germline V gives CDR1 DFQATT, CDR2 SNEGSKA (reference sequence). Trimming took off 1 base at V and 2 bases at J, with 11 bases between the two ends.

This clonotype was observed at least ten times. The J gene is TRBJ1-1, the V gene TRBV6-5; 8 positions match TRBD1. The CDR3 is made up of 15 amino acids. Germline values: CDR1 MNHEY, CDR2 SVGAGI. With V trimmed by 4 bases and J by 1 base, 5 bases remained unmatched. The CDR3 reads CASSSRQGTNTEAFF. In DNA form, the CDR3 reads TGTGCCAGCAGTTCCAGACAGGGGACGAACACTGAAGCTTTCTTT.

The J gene is TRBJ2-1, the V gene TRBV24-1; the match to TRBD1 covers 12 bases. V trimming: 2 bases; J trimming: 7 bases; junction bases outside the gene matches: 2. Germline CDR1 and CDR2: KGHDR and SFDVKD. The CDR3 runs to 15 residues. CDR3 DNA sequence: TGTGCCACCAGTGATTGGGACAGGGGGCTTAATGAGCAGTTCTTC. This sequence encodes CATSDWDRGLNEQFF.

This chain uses TRBV6-5 with TRBJ1-3; 9 nucleotides align to TRBD1. J gave up 4 bases and V 6 bases, and 10 bases lay outside the gene matches. The CDR3 consists of 16 residues. The germline gives CDR1 MNHEY, CDR2 SVGAGI. CDR3 DNA: TGTGCCAGCAGCCTAGGGACAGGGCTGGGAGGAAACACCATATATTTT. It translates to CASSLGTGLGGNTIYF.

This clonotype appeared a few times. The chain recombines TRBV3-1 with TRBJ2-2; D is possibly TRBD1 or TRBD2 (5 bases each). Per germline, CDR1 LGHDT and CDR2 YNNKEL (reference sequence). The CDR3 contains 12 residues. V was shortened by 4 bases and J by 8 bases, with 8 bases between the two germline ends. The CDR3 DNA reads as TGTGCCAGCAGCCCGGGACGTGGGGAGCTGTTTTTT. It translates to CASSPGRGELFF.

This clonotype has a count of ten or more. The chain recombines TRBV20-1 with TRBJ2-3; maybe TRBD2 (6 bases). Looked up from germline, CDR1 is DFQATT and CDR2 is SNEGSKA (reference sequence). V was shortened by 4 bases and J by 0 bases, with 17 bases between the two germline ends. This CDR3 comprises 16 residues. The CDR3 protein is CSANGRAGPSTDTQYF. DNA of the CDR3: TGCAGTGCTAACGGTAGGGCGGGGCCCAGCACAGATACGCAGTATTTT.

This clonotype was picked up a small number of times. The genes are TRBV20-1 and TRBJ1-2; TRBD1 might be the D (5 bases). From germline, CDR1 is DFQATT and CDR2 SNEGSKA (reference sequence). The CDR3 has 16 residues. Trimming took off 6 bases at V and 2 bases at J, with 22 bases between the two ends. The CDR3 spells CSANDHNRRTNYGYTF. CDR3 in DNA: TGCAGTGCCAACGACCATAACAGGAGAACAAACTATGGCTACACCTTC.

This clonotype was found a few times. The rearrangement joins TRBV5-1 to TRBJ2-1; 9 nucleotides match TRBD1. The CDR3 runs 14 residues. The V gene's germline CDR1 is SGHRS and CDR2 YFSETQ. With V trimmed by 8 bases and J by 7 bases, 10 bases remained unmatched. The CDR3 spells CASTTGGAMNEQFF. In nucleotides, the CDR3 is TGCGCCAGTACCACAGGGGGCGCGATGAATGAGCAGTTCTTC.

DNA for the CDR3: TGTGCCAGTAGTCCTCACAACTCTGGAAACACCATATATTTT. Encoded protein: CASSPHNSGNTIYF. The rearrangement links TRBV19 to TRBJ1-3; D not resolved. The CDR3 totals 14 residues. V was trimmed by 5 bases and J by 0 bases, leaving 8 bases between them. Germline CDR1 and CDR2: LNHDA and SQIVND (reference sequence).

The chain carries TRBV5-1 and TRBJ1-5; 9 positions agree with TRBD1. V dropped 4 bases and J dropped 5; count of bases not matched to a gene: 7. The CDR3 loop spans 15 amino acids. Germline V lookup: CDR1 SGHRS, CDR2 YFSETQ. The CDR3, as DNA: TGCGCCAGCAGCCTCGAGGGACAGGGCCATCAGCCCCAGCATTTT. Its protein product is CASSLEGQGHQPQHF.

This clonotype was found a few times. The V and J genes are TRBV10-3 and TRBJ2-7; TRBD1 might be the D (5 bases). Germline CDR1 reads ENHRY; CDR2 reads SYGVKD. The CDR3 length is 14 residues. V was cut by 4 bases and J by 5 bases, with 15 bases left in between. CDR3 nucleotide sequence: TGTGCCATCAGTGTTGACAGTACTTTCCACGAGCAGTACGTC. Amino acids: CAISVDSTFHEQYV.

This chain connects TRBV7-3 to TRBJ2-5; no firm D call. The germline V gene encodes CDR1 SGHTA and CDR2 FQGTGA. Trimming shortened V by 0 bases and J by 0 bases, and 5 bases separated the two germline ends. The length of the CDR3 is 14 residues. For the CDR3, the DNA is TGTGCCAGCAGCTTAACGGTAGACCAAGAGACCCAGTACTTC. Its translation is CASSLTVDQETQYF.

This clonotype was counted between two and nine times. V usage is TRBV4-3 and J usage is TRBJ1-2; TRBD1 matches at 9 bases. This CDR3 is 16 amino acids long. With V trimmed by 0 bases and J by 4 bases, 6 bases remained unmatched. Looked up from germline, CDR1 is LGHNA and CDR2 is YSLEER. In nucleotides, the CDR3 is TGCGCCAGCAGCCAAGAACGACAGGGGGTTCTCTATGGCTACACCTTC. Its protein is CASSQERQGVLYGYTF.

This clonotype was detected ten times or more. The rearrangement uses TRBV7-2 and TRBJ2-7; D not resolved. Germline V gives CDR1 SGHTA, CDR2 FQGNSA. This CDR3 has 16 amino acids. Trimming pared 7 bases from V and 5 bases from J, leaving 24 bases between. CDR3 in amino acids: CASIPLGVVGFDEQYV. The DNA for the CDR3 is TGTGCCAGCATCCCCTTAGGCGTTGTAGGGTTCGACGAGCAGTACGTC.

This clonotype was seen only a few times. The chain uses TRBV20-1 and TRBJ2-2; D not certain. CDR3 size: 12 residues. Looked up from germline, CDR1 is DFQATT and CDR2 is SNEGSKA (reference sequence). The germline V and J ends were trimmed by 2 bases and 4 bases, with 5 bases remaining between them. CDR3 coding DNA: TGCAGTGCTAGACACTTCACCGGGGAGCTGTTTTTT. Protein: CSARHFTGELFF.

This clonotype is a singleton in its sample. At one end the junction does not follow the germline gene, possibly because of a read error. V usage is TRBV7-9 and J usage is TRBJ2-2; no reliable D call. This CDR3 is built from 15 residues. Germline V lookup: CDR1 SEHNR, CDR2 FQNEAQ (reference sequence). The CDR3 DNA reads as TGTGCCAGCAGCATAGCCCGGGTCCCGACTGGGGAGCTGTTTTTT. As protein: CASSIARVPTGELFF.

This clonotype was picked up a small number of times. The chain has TRBV20-1 and TRBJ2-5; D ambiguous. V was clipped by 3 bases and J by 0 bases, with 11 bases between them. In germline, CDR1 is DFQATT, CDR2 SNEGSKA (reference sequence). The CDR3 runs to 14 residues. The CDR3 nucleotides are TGCAGTGCTAGGAAGCGCGGCGACCAAGAGACCCAGTACTTC. It codes for CSARKRGDQETQYF.

This clonotype has more than one count but fewer than ten. The chain employs TRBV18 and TRBJ1-2; D is unresolved. Germline CDR1 reads KGHSH; CDR2 reads LQKENI. This CDR3 spans 11 amino acids. V gave up 2 bases and J gave up 8 bases, with 6 bases separating them. CDR3 in DNA: TGTGCCAGCTCACCAGTGGAAGGCTACACCTTC. Encoded protein: CASSPVEGYTF.

The chain uses TRBV15 and TRBJ2-2; D is possibly TRBD1 or TRBD2 (5 bases each). Germline loops: CDR1 LNHNV, CDR2 YYDKDF (reference sequence). V was pared by 1 base and J by 3 bases, with 9 bases between. This CDR3 contains 15 residues. The CDR3 spells CATSRGDGDTGELFF. Here the CDR3 DNA reads TGTGCCACCAGCAGAGGGGACGGAGACACCGGGGAGCTGTTTTTT.

This clonotype was picked up a small number of times. This rearrangement joins TRBV9 to TRBJ1-1; D gene uncertain. The CDR3 covers 16 residues. V lost 3 bases to trimming and J lost 6 bases, with 21 bases between them. CDR1 SGDLS and CDR2 YYNGEE come from the germline V gene. As DNA, the CDR3 is TGTGCCAGCAGCGCGGCCCCGCTCCCCCGTTGGGCTGAAGCTTTCTTT. Translated, it gives CASSAAPLPRWAEAFF.